This TCR beta chain originates from a study of Ad26.COV2.S vaccination and SARS-CoV-2 variants. Study as a whole: Once, or twice with 56 days between doses, Ad26.COV2.S was given intramuscularly. Study findings and constraints: It is possible that the TCR breadth and depth analyses underestimated the total T cell responses. It was found that vaccine and placebo recipients had similar non-spike TCR breadth.

The table came from immunoSEQ multiplex PCR; TCRdb's copy has only in-frame clones and leaves some out. The sample contains 430,000 or so clones, 89% of which appear only once. A remark on this clone: No antigen is known for it.

The treatment here: about 20 received Ad26.COV2.S at low or high dose, single or two shots; a few received placebo; per-sample allocation not given. Each sample was drawn 63 days after the first injection (of vaccine or placebo). The specimen comprised peripheral blood, sampled in a trial of Ad26.COV2.S vaccine versus placebo. This clonotype was obtained from a person between 18 and 59 years old who received the Ad26.COV2.S COVID-19 vaccine or a placebo.

In DNA form, the CDR3 reads TGTGCCAGCTCACCGACAGGGAGCGGGGGAGCCTATGGCTACACCTTC. Its translation is CASSPTGSGGAYGYTF. The chain is built from TRBV18 and TRBJ1-2; 7 bases match TRBD1. CDR1 and CDR2 (germline): KGHSH, LQKENI. After removal of 3 bases from V and 4 bases from J, the junction contained 11 bases not matched to a gene. The CDR3 consists of 16 residues.